This T cell receptor (beta chain) was recovered during a study of blood T cell repertoires in COVID-19. Study as a whole: The samples span acute and convalescent COVID-19 from the United States, Italy and Spain. PBMCs, B-cell-depleted T cells, or T cells provided the cDNA or gDNA that made up the material.

This CDR3 contains 13 residues. Unmatched junction bases numbered 2, after V lost 3 bases and J lost 4 bases. The germline V gene encodes CDR1 GTSNPN and CDR2 SVGIG (reference sequence). As originally analysed: From reference gene primer amplification, estimates of nucleated cell counts were derived. Generated by immunoSEQ multiplex PCR, the TCRdb table keeps only in-frame clones and is missing some. V, J and clone size reflect that table, while D and trimming were determined from the DNA. The table records 200,000 to 300,000 clones, about 88% of them present only once. This TCR derives from a man aged 30 to 45 with active or convalescent COVID-19. The rearrangement uses TRBV30 and TRBJ1-5, with 8 bases aligning to TRBD1. The sequenced material came from peripheral blood. The CDR3 nucleotides are TGTGCCTGGAGCCAGGGGGCTAATCAGCCCCAGCATTTT. Its protein is CAWSQGANQPQHF.